Below are 24 T cell receptor beta chains sequenced from a single sample in a study of sequential checkpoint blockade in melanoma. The data were produced by immunoSEQ multiplex PCR, yet TCRdb's version contains in-frame clones alone and is incomplete. The sample includes under 15,000 clones, roughly 26% of them seen just once. Treatment given: randomized to nivolumab then ipilimumab (arm A) or the reverse (arm B). The sample in question was tumor tissue (inferred from file names), obtained from a patient given nivolumab and ipilimumab in sequence. The source of these receptors is a human donor with melanoma.

V is TRBV14 and J is TRBJ1-2, with 7 bases that match TRBD1. V trimming: 2 bases; J trimming: 5 bases; junction bases outside the gene matches: 5. Germline CDR1 reads SGHDN; CDR2 reads FVKESK. This CDR3 contains 14 residues. The CDR3 sequence is CASSQWDSLYGYTF. The DNA of the CDR3 is TGTGCCAGCAGCCAATGGGACAGTCTTTATGGCTACACCTTC.

This chain connects TRBV9 to TRBJ2-7; D remains ambiguous. Germline values: CDR1 SGDLS, CDR2 YYNGEE. The CDR3 totals 13 residues. Trimming took 0 bases from V and 3 from J, leaving 7 bases between them. The CDR3 is CASSVGLIYEQYF. The CDR3 coding sequence is TGTGCCAGCAGCGTAGGGCTGATCTACGAGCAGTACTTC.

This chain joins TRBV18 and TRBJ1-3; D possibly corresponds to TRBD1 (5 bases). The CDR3 extends over 20 amino acids. With 6 bases removed from V and 0 bases from J, the gap between germline ends came to 27 bases. Germline CDR1 reads KGHSH; CDR2 reads LQKENI. CDR3 sequence: CASSSIRGLGYASSGNTIYF. CDR3 DNA sequence: TGTGCCAGCTCGTCCATAAGGGGACTTGGCTACGCCAGCTCTGGAAACACCATATATTTT.

The chain employs TRBV6-8 and TRBJ1-5; D is possibly TRBD1 (5 bases). The V end lost 5 bases, the J end lost 1 base, and 12 bases lay between the germline ends. Germline V lookup: CDR1 MNHGY, CDR2 SAAAGT. CDR3 length: 15 amino acids. The CDR3 bases are TGTGCCAGCAGTCAGGGAGGAGGCAGCAATCAGCCCCAGCATTTT. Translated, it gives CASSQGGGSNQPQHF.

This clone came up a few times. The V and J genes are TRBV6-8 and TRBJ1-2; D gene uncertain. V lost 2 bases to trimming and J lost 3 bases, with 7 bases between them. The CDR3 length is 13 residues. Per germline, CDR1 MNHGY and CDR2 SAAAGT. This CDR3 reads CASSYGPDYGYTF. CDR3 bases: TGTGCCAGCAGTTACGGGCCGGACTATGGCTACACCTTC.

Within the sample, this clone is medium-sized. Here the CDR3 reads CASSVGGTAGNTIYF. As DNA, the CDR3 is TGTGCCAGCAGCGTCGGAGGGACAGCCGGAAACACCATATATTTT. V and J are TRBV9 and TRBJ1-3; 7 bases match TRBD1. The CDR3 is made up of 15 amino acids. Germline loops: CDR1 SGDLS, CDR2 YYNGEE. The V and J ends lost 2 bases and 4 bases, in that order; junction bases with no gene match: 6.

The chain joins TRBV23-1 to TRBJ2-1; the D is unclear. TRBV23-1 is marked as an open reading frame, function uncertain. The CDR3 runs to 15 residues. V lost 6 bases to trimming and J lost 4 bases, with 16 bases between them. The CDR3 is CASSQAPNKYNEQFF. The CDR3 region has the DNA TGCGCCAGCAGCCAAGCTCCAAACAAATACAATGAGCAGTTCTTC.

The genes are TRBV28 and TRBJ1-3; D gene uncertain. The CDR3 sequence is 18 residues long. The V and J ends lost 1 base and 0 bases respectively, with 16 bases between them. CDR1 and CDR2 (germline): MDHEN, SYDVKM. CDR3 in amino acids: CASSLLLGGRVSGNTIYF. CDR3 sequence (DNA): TGTGCCAGCAGTTTATTATTAGGAGGACGGGTCTCTGGAAACACCATATATTTT. Full variable domain (remainder filled in from reference TRBV28 and TRBJ1-3): DVKVTQSSRYLVKRTGEKVFLECVQDMDHENMFWYRQDPGLGLRLIYFSYDVKMKEKGDIPEGYSVSREKKERFSLILESASTNQTSMYLCASSLLLGGRVSGNTIYFGEGSWLTVV.

This clone occurred many times. The rearrangement uses TRBV12-2 and TRBJ2-7; the D call TRBD1 from the table was never checked on the DNA. TRBV12-2 is a pseudogene segment. The CDR3 contains 14 residues. In DNA, the CDR3 is TGTGCCAGTACACGTCGGGCAGGGGGCTACGAGCAGTACTTC. This encodes CASTRRAGGYEQYF.

This clone was seen more than once but under ten times. This chain joins TRBV28 and TRBJ2-7; perhaps TRBD1 as D (6 bases). This CDR3 has 15 amino acids. The V end was cut by 2 bases, the J end by 2 bases, with 13 bases between. Germline values: CDR1 MDHEN, CDR2 SYDVKM. The CDR3 loop is CASSLHGQLPYEQYV. The DNA of the CDR3 is TGTGCCAGCAGTTTACATGGACAGCTCCCCTACGAGCAGTACGTC.

The chain couples TRBV19 to TRBJ1-2; 7 bases line up with TRBD1. V dropped 8 bases and J dropped 4; count of bases not matched to a gene: 13. This CDR3 spans 15 amino acids. The germline CDR1 and CDR2 sequences are LNHDA and SQIVND (reference sequence). CDR3 in DNA: TGTGCCAGTGATTCCGGGACAGTGCTTAGCTATGGCTACACCTTC. It encodes CASDSGTVLSYGYTF.

The chain recombines TRBV19 with TRBJ1-3, with D perhaps matching TRBD1 (6 bases). Germline CDR1 and CDR2: LNHDA and SQIVND (reference sequence). The V end lost 3 bases, the J end lost 0 bases, and 9 bases lay between the germline ends. This CDR3 contains 15 residues. The CDR3 DNA reads TGTGCCAGTAGTATGGACAGCTACTCTGGAAACACCATATATTTT. The encoded protein is CASSMDSYSGNTIYF.

This clone is large. Written as DNA, the CDR3 is TGTGCCAGCAGTCCCGGGACAGGCCGCACAGATACGCAGTATTTT. Translated, it gives CASSPGTGRTDTQYF. V gene TRBV28 combines with J gene TRBJ2-3; 8 nucleotides align to TRBD1. Germline assignment: CDR1 MDHEN and CDR2 SYDVKM. The CDR3 sequence is 15 residues long. Trimming removed 5 bases from V and 1 base from J; junction bases left unmatched: 5.

The chain has TRBV28 and TRBJ1-2; 12 bases agree with TRBD1. Germline CDR1 and CDR2: MDHEN and SYDVKM. CDR3 length: 16 amino acids. V lost 6 bases to trimming and J lost 1 base; unmatched junction nucleotides: 6. CDR3 sequence reads: CASSPGQGAVNYGYTF. CDR3 coding DNA: TGTGCCAGCAGCCCGGGACAGGGGGCCGTTAACTATGGCTACACCTTC.

This clone has at least ten counts. The genes are TRBV2 and TRBJ2-7, with 7 bases that match TRBD2. CDR1 SNHLY and CDR2 FYNNEI come from the germline V gene. V shed 4 bases and J 1 base; nucleotides not matched to a gene: 4. The CDR3 length is 14 residues. CDR3 region: CASSVGRVSYEQYV. CDR3 nucleotides: TGTGCCAGCAGTGTGGGGAGGGTTTCCTACGAGCAGTACGTC.

V usage is TRBV28 and J usage is TRBJ1-2; D not certain. Germline lookup yields CDR1 MDHEN and CDR2 SYDVKM. Trimming stripped 1 base from V and 6 bases from J, with 12 bases between. The CDR3 covers 14 residues. The CDR3 nucleotides read TGTGCCAGCAGTTTATCGGGGAGTAAGGATGGCTACACCTTC. Residues: CASSLSGSKDGYTF.

The sample holds one count of this clone. V gene TRBV19 combines with J gene TRBJ1-2, with 7 bases identical to TRBD1. The CDR3 spans 14 residues. V was pared by 7 bases and J by 8 bases, with 13 bases of the junction left unmatched. Germline CDR1 reads LNHDA; CDR2 reads SQIVND (reference sequence). In DNA, the CDR3 is TGTGCCAGTAAAATCCGAGGGGGCGCCTACGGCTACACCTTC. Its protein is CASKIRGGAYGYTF.

This chain joins TRBV6-8 and TRBJ1-1, with a possible D match to TRBD1 (6 bases). CDR3 length: 12 amino acids. Germline V gives CDR1 MNHGY, CDR2 SAAAGT. Trimming removed 6 bases at V and 4 bases at J, with 9 bases between. The CDR3 loop is CASRQGSTEAFF. Here the CDR3 DNA reads TGTGCCAGCAGACAGGGAAGCACTGAAGCTTTCTTT.

The rearrangement links TRBV14 to TRBJ2-3; perhaps TRBD2 as D (5 bases). Germline V gene lookup returns CDR1 SGHDN and CDR2 FVKESK. CDR3 length equals 16 residues. Trimming removed 5 bases at V and 2 bases at J, with 17 bases between. CDR3 coding DNA: TGTGCCAGCAGCACTGCGGAGGAGCGGTACACAGATACGCAGTATTTT. It yields the protein CASSTAEERYTDTQYF.

The chain couples TRBV18 to TRBJ2-7; TRBD2 might be the D (5 bases). Between the trimmed V and J ends, which lost 4 bases and 0 bases, there was a span of 16 bases. This CDR3 comprises 16 residues. Germline values: CDR1 KGHSH, CDR2 LQKENI. The CDR3 reads CASSRVRVGSSYEQYV. As DNA, the CDR3 is TGTGCCAGCTCACGTGTGCGGGTGGGAAGCTCCTACGAGCAGTACGTC.

A word on this clone: One end of the junction is discordant with germline, which a read error may explain. The J gene is TRBJ1-6, the V gene TRBV10-2; D possibly corresponds to TRBD1 (6 bases). The CDR3 loop spans 13 amino acids. Germline lookup yields CDR1 WSHSY and CDR2 SAAADI. CDR3 residues: CAISASGAGPLHF. CDR3 DNA sequence: TGCGCCATCAGTGCCTCGGGGGCCGGACCCCTCCACTTT.

This clone showed up just a few times. This chain connects TRBV19 to TRBJ2-1; TRBD1 agrees at 12 bases. CDR1 is LNHDA, CDR2 SQIVND, per germline (reference sequence). The CDR3 covers 16 residues. With V trimmed by 6 bases and J by 6 bases, 9 bases remained unmatched. CDR3 nucleotides: TGTGCCAGTAGAAACTTACCGGGACAGGGGGCCAATGAGCAGTTCTTC. This codes for CASRNLPGQGANEQFF.

This clone was detected a few times. This chain links TRBV11-3 with TRBJ1-1; D unclear. This CDR3 spans 14 amino acids. Germline CDR1 is SGHNT and CDR2 is YENEEA. The V gene lost 5 bases and the J gene lost 7 bases, with 17 bases spanning the gap. CDR3 DNA: TGTGCCAGCAGCCTCGCTGGTGGGGAGGATGAAGCTTTCTTT. It translates to CASSLAGGEDEAFF.

For this clone: Compared with germline, one end of the junction differs, possibly owing to a read error. This chain uses TRBV6-8 with TRBJ2-5, with a weak D call TRBD2 (5 bases). The CDR3 runs 13 residues. Per germline, CDR1 MNHGY and CDR2 SAAAGT. The CDR3 DNA sequence: TGTGCCATCAGTGGGGAGAACCAAGAGACCCAGTACTTC. Translation gives CAISGENQETQYF.